Shown below are 22 T cell receptor beta chains from a single sample sequenced in a study of T cell responses to AZD1222 COVID-19 vaccine. Measured with immunoSEQ multiplex PCR; TCRdb has only the in-frame clones, and not every one. The sample holds 150,000 to 200,000 clones; under 95% are singletons and the top ten take 1.1% to 1.5%. Sample: peripheral blood, taken on day 0 of AZD1222 vaccination. These receptor sequences come from an adult in good health.

This clone is a singleton in its sample. The chain carries TRBV2 and TRBJ1-2; no clear D gene. CDR3 size: 11 residues. Germline CDR1 SNHLY, CDR2 FYNNEI. V lost 1 base and J 14 bases, leaving 11 bases between the germline ends. CDR3 in DNA: TGTGCCAGCAGTGAAGGACGCAGTCCGACCTTC. Translation: CASSEGRSPTF.

The CDR3 region is CASSGTGTGNPSGYTF. The DNA of the CDR3 is TGTGCCAGTTCCGGTACCGGGACAGGGAATCCCTCTGGCTACACCTTC. This sequence joins TRBV18 and TRBJ1-2; TRBD1 aligns across 9 bases. This CDR3 is built from 16 residues. CDR1 and CDR2 (germline): KGHSH, LQKENI. V was pared by 9 bases and J by 7 bases, with 18 bases of the junction left unmatched. Together with reference TRBV18 and TRBJ1-2, the CDR3 gives the full variable domain: NAGVMQNPRHLVRRRGQEARLRCSPMKGHSHVYWYRQLPEEGLKFMVYLQKENIIDESGMPKERFSAEFPKEGPSILRIQQVVRGDSAAYFCASSGTGTGNPSGYTFGSGTRLTVV.

This chain links TRBV1 with TRBJ1-1; the tabulated D call, TRBD1, remains unverified against the DNA. TRBV1 is a pseudogene locus. The CDR3 consists of 14 residues. The CDR3 loop reads CTSSQVAQNTEAFF. DNA for the CDR3: TGCACCAGCAGCCAAGTGGCTCAAAACACTGAAGCTTTCTTT.

This sequence joins TRBV4-1 and TRBJ2-7; D uncertain. The CDR3 loop spans 17 amino acids. V lost 0 bases, J lost 2 bases, and 17 bases lay in between. Germline loops: CDR1 MGHRA, CDR2 YSYEKL. The CDR3 DNA reads TGCGCCAGCAGCCAAGATCTTCGAATGATAACCGCCTACGAGCAGTACTTC. Its protein product is CASSQDLRMITAYEQYF.

The V call is TRBV3-1 (or the pseudogene TRBV3-2), the J call TRBJ2-3; no clear D. Trimming took off 1 base at V and 0 bases at J, with 5 bases between the two ends. CDR1 and CDR2 (germline): LGHDT, YNNKEL (reference sequence). The CDR3 covers 14 residues. The CDR3 protein is CASSQGQSTDTQYF. The CDR3 DNA reads as TGTGCCAGCAGCCAAGGCCAAAGCACAGATACGCAGTATTTT.

In its sample, this clone was seen a few times. This chain uses TRBV7-9 with TRBJ1-1; D gene unclear. The CDR3 runs 12 residues. Germline V lookup: CDR1 SEHNR, CDR2 FQNEAQ (reference sequence). V shed 7 bases and J shed 8 bases, with 14 bases lying between them. The CDR3 DNA sequence: TGTGCCAGCACCTATATAACCGGGGAAGCTTTCTTT. This encodes CASTYITGEAFF.

This clone was counted once. The chain links TRBV27 to TRBJ1-6; D unresolved. Looked up from germline, CDR1 is MNHEY and CDR2 is SMNVEV (reference sequence). V was clipped by 5 bases and J by 2 bases, with 10 bases between them. There are 15 residues in the CDR3. CDR3 nucleotide sequence: TGTGCCAGCAGTCTCGCGGGAACCTATAATTCACCCCTCCACTTT. It encodes CASSLAGTYNSPLHF.

The V gene is TRBV21-1, the J gene TRBJ2-7; the table assigns TRBD2, which was not confirmed against the DNA. TRBV21-1 is classified as a pseudogene. The CDR3 contains 22 residues. CDR3 residues: CASSNVAQILSNSSRVLYEQYF. CDR3 coding DNA: TGTGCCAGCAGCAATGTTGCCCAAATCTTGTCCAATTCTAGTCGGGTACTCTACGAGCAGTACTTC.

The chain's CDR3 is CAIKAGGGTDTQYF. In DNA, the CDR3 is TGTGCCATCAAGGCGGGGGGAGGCACAGATACGCAGTATTTT. The chain carries TRBV10-3 and TRBJ2-3; 8 nucleotides align to TRBD2. The CDR3 length is 14 residues. V shed 7 bases and J 1 base; nucleotides not matched to a gene: 4. CDR1 and CDR2 (germline): ENHRY, SYGVKD.

This clone was seen more than once but under ten times. This chain joins TRBV6-2 or TRBV6-3 and TRBJ2-1; D might be TRBD2 (5 bases). Germline V gives CDR1 MNHEY, CDR2 SVGEGT. The CDR3 has 14 residues. Trimming pared 5 bases from V and 0 bases from J, leaving 8 bases between. In DNA, the CDR3 is TGTGCCAGCAGTATTAGCGCCTCCTACAATGAGCAGTTCTTC. This translates into CASSISASYNEQFF.

In this sample, this clone turned up a few times. CDR3 bases: TGTGCCAGCAGTATAGGGGGAAACACCATATATTTT. Its protein is CASSIGGNTIYF. The chain uses TRBV7-9 and TRBJ1-3; D remains ambiguous. With 6 bases removed from V and 4 bases from J, the gap between germline ends came to 7 bases. The CDR3 loop spans 12 amino acids. CDR1 and CDR2 (germline): SEHNR, FQNEAQ (reference sequence).

The chain employs TRBV6-5 and TRBJ1-6; D is unclear. The V gene lost 6 bases and the J gene lost 6 bases, with 15 bases spanning the gap. CDR1 is MNHEY and CDR2 is SVGAGI in the germline V gene. This CDR3 is 15 amino acids long. The CDR3 sequence is CASSRMIEVNSPLHF. In nucleotides, the CDR3 is TGTGCCAGCAGCCGCATGATCGAGGTTAATTCACCCCTCCACTTT.

The chain joins TRBV6-5 to TRBJ2-7, with 12 bases lining up with TRBD2. The CDR3 extends over 15 amino acids. J gave up 2 bases and V 6 bases, and 5 bases lay outside the gene matches. Per the germline V gene, CDR1 is MNHEY and CDR2 is SVGAGI. CDR3 nucleotide sequence: TGTGCCAGCAGACAGACTAGCGGGGGTCCCTACGAGCAGTACTTC. It is translated as CASRQTSGGPYEQYF.

V gene TRBV30 combines with J gene TRBJ2-3; D could derive from TRBD1 or TRBD2 (5 bases each). The CDR3 consists of 14 residues. Germline CDR1 is GTSNPN and CDR2 is SVGIG (reference sequence). V was shortened by 3 bases and J by 0 bases, with 10 bases between the two germline ends. CDR3 DNA sequence: TGTGCCTGGAGACGGGGCTATAGCACAGATACGCAGTATTTT. Encoded protein: CAWRRGYSTDTQYF. Variable domain in full (rest from reference TRBV30 and TRBJ2-3): SQTIHQWPATLVQPVGSPLSLECTVEGTSNPNLYWYRQAAGRGLQLLFYSVGIGQISSEVPQNLSASRPQDRQFILSSKKLLLSDSGFYLCAWRRGYSTDTQYFGPGTRLTVL.

The chain is built from TRBV19 and TRBJ1-2; the D gene is possibly TRBD1 (6 bases). V gave up 7 bases and J gave up 2 bases, with 11 bases separating them. The germline CDR1 and CDR2 sequences are LNHDA and SQIVND (reference sequence). The CDR3 totals 13 residues. In nucleotides, the CDR3 is TGTGCCAGTACCAGTCAGGGGAACTATGGCTACACCTTC. Residues: CASTSQGNYGYTF.

The chain carries TRBV30 and TRBJ2-7, with D possibly called TRBD1 or TRBD2 (5 bases each). Trimming cost V 3 bases and J 6 bases, with 12 bases left between them. The CDR3 extends over 12 amino acids. The germline gives CDR1 GTSNPN, CDR2 SVGIG (reference sequence). The chain's CDR3 is CAWRRGPFEQYF. The CDR3 DNA reads TGTGCCTGGAGGAGGGGACCGTTCGAGCAGTACTTC.

The V call is TRBV6-5, the J call TRBJ1-1, with D unclear. Trimming removed 7 bases at V and 5 bases at J, with 14 bases between. Germline V gene sequence: CDR1 MNHEY, CDR2 SVGAGI. This CDR3 region has 13 residues. The CDR3 region is CASTPSGRTEAFF. CDR3 coding DNA: TGTGCCAGCACCCCGAGTGGGAGGACTGAAGCTTTCTTT.

V gene TRBV2 combines with J gene TRBJ1-5; 7 bases fit TRBD1. Germline CDR1 SNHLY, CDR2 FYNNEI. CDR3 size: 15 residues. With V trimmed by 8 bases and J by 2 bases, 9 bases remained unmatched. The CDR3 sequence: CASRSGTVGNQPQHF. CDR3 DNA sequence: TGTGCCAGCCGTTCCGGGACAGTCGGCAATCAGCCCCAGCATTTT.

This chain links TRBV6-2 or TRBV6-3 with TRBJ2-1, with TRBD2 identical over 12 bases. With 4 bases clipped from V and 3 bases from J, the junction kept 7 bases outside the gene matches. Germline assignment: CDR1 MNHEY and CDR2 SVGEGT. The CDR3 runs to 17 residues. Here the CDR3 reads CASSSLAGGTHYNEQFF. CDR3 coding DNA: TGTGCCAGCAGTTCCCTAGCGGGAGGGACTCACTACAATGAGCAGTTCTTC.

The chain links TRBV29-1 to TRBJ1-1; a weak D match, TRBD1 (6 bases). V lost 3 bases, J lost 4 bases, and 12 bases lay in between. From germline, CDR1 is SQVTM and CDR2 ANQGSEA. The CDR3 is made up of 13 amino acids. CDR3 in amino acids: CSVEDRAGTEAFF. CDR3 bases: TGCAGCGTTGAGGACAGAGCGGGCACTGAAGCTTTCTTT.

The V and J genes are TRBV28 and TRBJ2-6; 8 bases are a match to TRBD1. With V trimmed by 6 bases and J by 2 bases, 3 bases remained unmatched. The CDR3 runs to 15 residues. CDR1 and CDR2 (germline): MDHEN, SYDVKM. For the CDR3, the DNA is TGTGCCAGCAGGCTACAGGGGGCTGGGGCCAACGTCCTGACTTTC. Protein: CASRLQGAGANVLTF.

This chain's CDR3 is CASGTGSALLNTEAFF. The CDR3 DNA sequence: TGTGCCAGCGGGACGGGTTCGGCGCTTTTGAACACTGAAGCTTTCTTT. The J gene is TRBJ1-1, the V gene TRBV25-1, with D possibly matching TRBD1 (5 bases). The ends were cut back, 8 bases at V and 0 bases at J, with 19 bases in the middle. This CDR3 spans 16 amino acids. Germline V gene sequence: CDR1 MGHDK, CDR2 SYGVNS.